The 24 T cell receptor beta chains below all came from one sample that was sequenced in a study of blood T cell repertoires in COVID-19. TCRdb's copy holds only in-frame clones and misses some; the assay was immunoSEQ multiplex PCR. The sample consists of hundreds of thousands of clones, around 86% of them appearing once. Sequences were obtained from peripheral blood. The receptors were gathered from a woman in her thirties or forties who had recovered from COVID-19.

The rearrangement joins TRBV2 to TRBJ1-5; perhaps TRBD1 as D (6 bases). Germline V CDR1 and CDR2: SNHLY, FYNNEI. The CDR3 has 16 amino acids. Trimming left V 5 bases short and J 6 bases short, with 20 bases between. The CDR3 DNA sequence: TGTGCCAGCAGTAGCGTAAGCGGGGGGGGCGGTCAGCCCCAGCATTTT. This sequence encodes CASSSVSGGGGQPQHF.

In its sample, this clone was seen once. The J gene is TRBJ2-1, the V gene TRBV5-6; D unresolved. Per germline, CDR1 SGHDT and CDR2 YYEEEE. Trimming removed 0 bases at V and 0 bases at J, with 7 bases between. The CDR3 is 15 residues long. The CDR3 protein is CASSLAVSSYNEQFF. Written as DNA, the CDR3 is TGTGCCAGCAGCTTGGCCGTCAGCTCCTACAATGAGCAGTTCTTC.

The chain has TRBV9 and TRBJ1-1; weak D call: TRBD1 (5 bases). V dropped 6 bases and J dropped 0 bases, with 12 bases sitting between them. CDR1 and CDR2 from the germline V gene are SGDLS and YYNGEE. CDR3 length: 14 residues. This CDR3 is CASTGSGMNTEAFF. CDR3 in DNA: TGTGCCAGCACAGGGAGCGGGATGAACACTGAAGCTTTCTTT.

The CDR3 reads CAQAIRDRGGYTF. In DNA, the CDR3 is TGTGCCCAAGCGATCCGGGACAGGGGTGGCTACACCTTC. This sequence joins TRBV14 and TRBJ1-2, with 10 bases that match TRBD1. Germline trimming cut 11 bases from V and 7 bases from J; bases unmatched to any gene: 10. Germline CDR1 SGHDN, CDR2 FVKESK. There are 13 residues in the CDR3.

The CDR3 coding sequence is TGTGCCAGCAGCCGCCGGGGGATCCGCCAGTACTTC. Protein: CASSRRGIRQYF. The J gene is TRBJ2-5, the V gene TRBV13; possibly TRBD2 for D (6 bases). There are 12 residues in the CDR3. V gave up 5 bases and J gave up 10 bases, with 14 bases separating them. Germline assignment: CDR1 PRHDT and CDR2 FYEKMQ (reference sequence).

A single count supports this clone. The rearrangement links TRBV2 to TRBJ2-7; possible D gene TRBD2, 5 bases. From germline, CDR1 is SNHLY and CDR2 FYNNEI. The CDR3 sequence is 14 residues long. The V and J ends lost 6 bases and 0 bases respectively, with 12 bases between them. CDR3 residues: CASRETGFSYEQYF. The CDR3 nucleotides read TGTGCCAGCAGGGAGACGGGGTTCTCCTACGAGCAGTACTTC.

The CDR3 DNA reads TGTGCCAGCAGTCCGATACTAGCGGGGGCTAATGAGCAGTTCTTC. Encoded protein: CASSPILAGANEQFF. V is TRBV27 and J is TRBJ2-1; TRBD2 agrees at 11 bases. CDR1 and CDR2 (germline): MNHEY, SMNVEV (reference sequence). This CDR3 comprises 15 residues. The V and J ends lost 5 bases and 7 bases, in that order; junction bases with no gene match: 7.

The J gene is TRBJ1-2, the V gene TRBV6-2 or TRBV6-3, with no clear D. Trimming removed 3 bases at V and 2 bases at J, with 7 bases between. Germline lookup yields CDR1 MNHEY and CDR2 SVGEGT. CDR3 length: 13 amino acids. The CDR3 nucleotides read TGTGCCAGCAGTTATGACTTCAACTATGGCTACACCTTC. Protein product: CASSYDFNYGYTF.

This chain uses TRBV5-1 with TRBJ2-7, with a possible D match to TRBD2 (5 bases). CDR1 and CDR2 from the germline V gene are SGHRS and YFSETQ. V dropped 0 bases and J dropped 5 bases, with 9 bases sitting between them. There are 13 residues in the CDR3. Written as DNA, the CDR3 is TGCGCCAGCAGCTTGGCGGGAATCAACGAGCAGTACTTC. Protein sequence: CASSLAGINEQYF.

The genes are TRBV18 and TRBJ2-4; a weak D match, TRBD1 (6 bases). From germline, CDR1 is KGHSH and CDR2 LQKENI. This CDR3 has 14 residues. Between the trimmed V and J ends, which lost 2 bases and 7 bases, there was a span of 12 bases. The CDR3 spells CASSPLQGVNIQYF. The CDR3 DNA sequence: TGTGCCAGCTCACCATTACAGGGCGTGAACATTCAGTACTTC.

The gene calls are TRBV5-1 and TRBJ2-5; the match to TRBD1 covers 7 bases. The trim removed 0 bases at V and 2 bases at J, leaving 4 bases unmatched. The germline V gene encodes CDR1 SGHRS and CDR2 YFSETQ. The CDR3 contains 15 residues. The CDR3 loop reads CASSLGSQGQETQYF. The DNA for the CDR3 is TGCGCCAGCAGCTTGGGTTCACAGGGGCAAGAGACCCAGTACTTC.

The gene calls are TRBV6-6 and TRBJ1-3; 9 bases line up with TRBD1. Trimming cost V 5 bases and J 4 bases; bases outside gene matches: 12. Germline lookup yields CDR1 MNHNY and CDR2 SVGAGI (reference sequence). This CDR3 comprises 17 residues. The CDR3 is CASSRNRGQGIGNTIYF. The CDR3 DNA is TGTGCCAGCAGTCGGAACCGGGGACAGGGTATCGGAAACACCATATATTTT.

The chain carries TRBV6-5 and TRBJ1-2, with 11 bases matching TRBD1. Trimming at V came to 6 bases and at J to 6 bases, leaving 6 bases not matched to a gene. The CDR3 has 14 residues. In germline, CDR1 is MNHEY, CDR2 SVGAGI. CDR3 residues: CASRADRGLNGYTF. The CDR3 coding sequence is TGTGCCAGCAGGGCGGACAGGGGGCTAAATGGCTACACCTTC.

The J gene is TRBJ1-1, the V gene TRBV27; tentatively, D is TRBD1 (5 bases). V lost 3 bases and J lost 0, with 17 bases in between. The V gene's germline CDR1 is MNHEY and CDR2 SMNVEV (reference sequence). CDR3 length: 17 residues. CDR3 coding DNA: TGTGCCAGCAGTTTCAGGGTAGGGCTAAGAGTGAACACTGAAGCTTTCTTT. Encoded protein: CASSFRVGLRVNTEAFF.

V usage is TRBV6-4 and J usage is TRBJ2-5; 8 bases are shared with TRBD2. This CDR3 has 15 residues. The germline V gene has CDR1 MRHNA and CDR2 SNTAGT. Trimming removed 0 bases from V and 11 bases from J; junction bases left unmatched: 11. The CDR3 here is CASSDSIGGGFPQYF. The CDR3 DNA reads TGTGCCAGCAGTGACTCGATTGGCGGGGGGTTCCCTCAGTACTTC.

V usage is TRBV21-1 and J usage is TRBJ2-7; the table's D gene call, TRBD1, was not cross checked with the DNA. TRBV21-1 is recorded as a pseudogene. The CDR3 consists of 15 residues. As DNA, the CDR3 is TGTGCCAGCAGCAAAGGGGACAGATTCTCCTACGAGCAGTACTTC. Amino acid sequence: CASSKGDRFSYEQYF.

The rearrangement uses TRBV11-2 and TRBJ2-5; maybe TRBD1 (6 bases). Germline V lookup: CDR1 SGHAT, CDR2 FQNNGV. Trimming stripped 5 bases from V and 5 bases from J, with 12 bases between. The CDR3 runs 13 residues. CDR3 nucleotide sequence: TGTGCCAGCAGCCAAGGGGGTTGGGAGACCCAGTACTTC. Protein: CASSQGGWETQYF.

The V gene is TRBV18, the J gene TRBJ1-2; D remains unclear. V lost 0 bases and J 8 bases, leaving 13 bases between the germline ends. The CDR3 runs 14 residues. Germline-derived CDR1 and CDR2 are KGHSH and LQKENI. In nucleotides, the CDR3 is TGTGCCAGCTCACCACCGCTAGAGTCTTCCGGCTACACCTTC. Its translation: CASSPPLESSGYTF.

The count of this clone is one. CDR3 sequence: CASSLVGGSGSGNTIYF. The CDR3 DNA follows: TGTGCCAGCAGCTTAGTAGGGGGATCGGGCTCTGGAAACACCATATATTTT. The rearrangement uses TRBV7-8 and TRBJ1-3; D is perhaps TRBD1 (6 bases). CDR3 length: 17 residues. CDR1 is SGHVS and CDR2 is FQNEAQ in the germline V gene. The V gene lost 1 base and the J gene lost 0 bases, with 13 bases spanning the gap.

The V and J genes are TRBV29-1 and TRBJ2-5; 10 positions agree with TRBD1. The CDR3 sequence is 14 residues long. CDR1 and CDR2 from the germline V gene are SQVTM and ANQGSEA. The V and J ends lost 8 bases and 1 base, in that order; junction bases with no gene match: 7. CDR3 region: CSFLDRGSQETQYF. The CDR3 DNA reads as TGCAGCTTCTTGGACAGGGGGAGCCAAGAGACCCAGTACTTC.

The chain carries TRBV2 and TRBJ2-1, with TRBD1 as a possible D gene (6 bases). CDR1 is SNHLY and CDR2 is FYNNEI in the germline V gene. The CDR3 totals 15 residues. V shed 6 bases and J shed 0 bases, with 12 bases lying between them. The CDR3: CASRARDTSYNEQFF. CDR3 DNA sequence: TGTGCCAGCAGGGCCCGGGACACCTCCTACAATGAGCAGTTCTTC.

The genes are TRBV24-1 and TRBJ1-2; no firm D call. V dropped 9 bases and J dropped 6 bases, with 4 bases sitting between them. CDR3 length: 9 amino acids. Per germline, CDR1 KGHDR and CDR2 SFDVKD. The CDR3 loop is CATPHGYTF. CDR3 nucleotide sequence: TGTGCCACCCCTCATGGCTACACCTTC.

This chain uses TRBV6-5 with TRBJ1-2; D call uncertain. The CDR3 extends over 12 amino acids. Germline V gene sequence: CDR1 MNHEY, CDR2 SVGAGI. V lost 7 bases to trimming and J lost 4 bases, with 10 bases between them. The CDR3 DNA reads as TGTGCCAGCAAACGGGGATTCTATGGCTACACCTTC. Its translation is CASKRGFYGYTF.

The chain employs TRBV19 and TRBJ2-7; tentatively, D is TRBD2 (6 bases). CDR3 length: 16 amino acids. V shed 1 base and J shed 1 base, with 14 bases lying between them. In germline, CDR1 is LNHDA, CDR2 SQIVND (reference sequence). Here the CDR3 DNA reads TGTGCCAGTAGTATAGGGGCGGGAAAGGGTTCCTACGAGCAGTACTTC. Its translation: CASSIGAGKGSYEQYF.